What follows are 7 T cell receptor beta chains derived from one specimen sequenced in a study of vaccination and CD4 T cells after COVID-19. Sequencing of cultured CD4+ T cell DNA used the Oncomine TCR Beta short-read assay. MiXCR was run by TCRdb on the PCR reads, yielding one entry per CDR3 protein. The sample has approximately 11,000 distinct CDR3 sequences, roughly 67% seen once. Treatment specified: roughly ten-day PBMC culture with coronavirus spike peptide pools or control peptides (ViraFEST assay). The antigens of these receptors remain unknown. Sequencing input: CD4+ T cells from blood, cultured in vitro. The source is a human donor who had recovered from COVID-19.

V usage is TRBV4-2 and J usage is TRBJ1-3; D unclear. V was cut by 4 bases and J by 0 bases, with 13 bases left in between. Germline V gives CDR1 LGHNA, CDR2 YNFKEQ. This CDR3 region has 16 residues. The CDR3 DNA reads TGTGCCAGCAGCCGGGAGGACTCAGACTCTGGAAACACCATATATTTT. This sequence encodes CASSREDSDSGNTIYF.

The genes are TRBV30 and TRBJ1-5; D is ambiguous. Per the germline V gene, CDR1 is GTSNPN and CDR2 is SVGIG (reference sequence). Trimming removed 1 base at V and 9 bases at J, with 10 bases between. The CDR3 spans 12 residues. The CDR3 protein is CAWSGSEGPQHF. The CDR3 DNA follows: TGTGCCTGGAGTGGGTCCGAGGGGCCCCAGCATTTT.

This rearrangement joins TRBV6-1 to TRBJ2-1; either TRBD1 or TRBD2 may fit D (5 bases each). Per germline, CDR1 MNHNS and CDR2 SASEGT. The ends were cut back, 0 bases at V and 3 bases at J, with 15 bases in the middle. The CDR3 is made up of 17 amino acids. The CDR3 protein is CASSEARGTVVYNEQFF. CDR3 in DNA: TGTGCCAGCAGTGAAGCGAGGGGAACAGTGGTCTACAATGAGCAGTTCTTC.

The genes are TRBV27 and TRBJ1-2; D call uncertain. V gave up 1 base and J gave up 6 bases, with 9 bases separating them. This CDR3 has 13 amino acids. The germline gives CDR1 MNHEY, CDR2 SMNVEV (reference sequence). CDR3 sequence reads: CASSLFPENGYTF. In DNA, the CDR3 is TGTGCCAGCAGTTTATTCCCAGAGAATGGCTACACCTTC.

The rearrangement links TRBV11-2 to TRBJ1-2, with D maybe TRBD1 (6 bases). CDR1 is SGHAT, CDR2 FQNNGV, per germline. The length of the CDR3 is 13 residues. Trimming removed 4 bases at V and 6 bases at J, with 12 bases between. The CDR3 spells CASSSTGNHGYTF. CDR3 sequence (DNA): TGTGCCAGCAGCTCCACAGGGAATCATGGCTACACCTTC.

This clonotype was detected a few times. This chain links TRBV20-1 with TRBJ2-5, with 16 bases fitting TRBD2. Unmatched junction bases numbered 3, after V lost 6 bases and J lost 5 bases. The CDR3 sequence is 14 residues long. CDR1 and CDR2 (germline): DFQATT, SNEGSKA (reference sequence). In nucleotides, the CDR3 is TGCAGTGCCGGGACTAGCGGGAGGGGGGAGACCCAGTACTTC. It translates to CSAGTSGRGETQYF.

This clonotype was found once. The chain combines TRBV6-1 with TRBJ1-2; D call uncertain. The CDR3 sequence is 14 residues long. The V end was cut by 1 base, the J end by 3 bases, with 9 bases between. Germline V lookup: CDR1 MNHNS, CDR2 SASEGT. The chain's CDR3 is CASSEDVVYYGYTF. CDR3 DNA: TGTGCCAGCAGTGAAGATGTGGTATACTATGGCTACACCTTC.